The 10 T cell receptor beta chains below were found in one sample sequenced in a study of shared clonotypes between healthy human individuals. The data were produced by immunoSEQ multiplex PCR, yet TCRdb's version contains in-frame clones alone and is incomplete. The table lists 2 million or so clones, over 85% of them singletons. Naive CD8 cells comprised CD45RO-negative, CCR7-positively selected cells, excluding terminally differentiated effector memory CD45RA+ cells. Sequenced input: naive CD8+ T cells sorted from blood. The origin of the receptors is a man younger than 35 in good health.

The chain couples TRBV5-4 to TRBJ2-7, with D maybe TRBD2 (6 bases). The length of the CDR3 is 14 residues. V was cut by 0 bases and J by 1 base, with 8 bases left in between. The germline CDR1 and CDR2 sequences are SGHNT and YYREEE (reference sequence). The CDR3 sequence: CASSLDGGSYEQYF. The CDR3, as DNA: TGTGCCAGCAGCTTGGACGGGGGATCCTACGAGCAGTACTTC.

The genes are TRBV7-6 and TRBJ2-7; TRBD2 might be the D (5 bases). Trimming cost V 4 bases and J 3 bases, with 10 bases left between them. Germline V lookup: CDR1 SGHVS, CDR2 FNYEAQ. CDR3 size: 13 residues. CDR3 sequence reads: CASSSHGNYEQYF. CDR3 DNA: TGTGCCAGCAGCTCACACGGGAACTACGAGCAGTACTTC.

The CDR3 here is CASASPPYEQYF. CDR3 in DNA: TGTGCCAGCGCGTCTCCCCCCTACGAGCAGTACTTC. The J gene is TRBJ2-7, the V gene TRBV27; D is undetermined. Germline V lookup: CDR1 MNHEY, CDR2 SMNVEV (reference sequence). With 8 bases removed from V and 2 bases from J, the gap between germline ends came to 10 bases. The CDR3 contains 12 residues.

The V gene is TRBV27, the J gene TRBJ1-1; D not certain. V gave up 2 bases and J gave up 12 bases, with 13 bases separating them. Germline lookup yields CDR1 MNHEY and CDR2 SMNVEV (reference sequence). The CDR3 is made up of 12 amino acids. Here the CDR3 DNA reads TGTGCCAGCAGTTTAGGCACTGGGTGGACTTTCTTT. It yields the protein CASSLGTGWTFF.

The CDR3 protein is CASSQDFTLQETQYF. The CDR3 region has the DNA TGCGCCAGCAGCCAAGATTTTACGCTGCAAGAGACCCAGTACTTC. V and J are TRBV4-3 and TRBJ2-5; unclear D gene. The V gene's germline CDR1 is LGHNA and CDR2 YSLEER. V was clipped by 0 bases and J by 2 bases, with 10 bases between them. The CDR3 consists of 15 residues.

In nucleotides, the CDR3 is TGTGCCAGCAGCTTTGGGGACTACGAGCAGTACTTC. This translates into CASSFGDYEQYF. The genes are TRBV7-2 and TRBJ2-7, with D unresolved. Germline-derived CDR1 and CDR2 are SGHTA and FQGNSA. The ends were cut back, 3 bases at V and 3 bases at J, with 6 bases in the middle. This CDR3 comprises 12 residues.

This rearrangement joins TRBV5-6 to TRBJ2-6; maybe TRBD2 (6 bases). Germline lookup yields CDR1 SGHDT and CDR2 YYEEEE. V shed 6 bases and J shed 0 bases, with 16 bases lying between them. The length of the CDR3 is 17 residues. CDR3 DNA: TGTGCCAGCACTCGTGGTGGCGGGGCCTCTGGGGCCAACGTCCTGACTTTC. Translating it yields CASTRGGGASGANVLTF.

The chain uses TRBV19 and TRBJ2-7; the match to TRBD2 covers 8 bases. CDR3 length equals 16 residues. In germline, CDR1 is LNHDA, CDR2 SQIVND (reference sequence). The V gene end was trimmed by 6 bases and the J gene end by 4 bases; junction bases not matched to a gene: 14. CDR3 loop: CASSPGGRYSDYEQYF. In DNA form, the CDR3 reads TGTGCCAGTAGCCCGGGGGGGCGTTACAGCGATTACGAGCAGTACTTC.

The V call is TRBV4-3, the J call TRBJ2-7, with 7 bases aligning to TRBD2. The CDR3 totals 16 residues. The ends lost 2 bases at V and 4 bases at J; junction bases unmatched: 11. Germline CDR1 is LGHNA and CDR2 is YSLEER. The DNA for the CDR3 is TGCGCCAGCAGCCAACATCTCGGGAGGTTTGGGTACGAGCAGTACTTC. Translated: CASSQHLGRFGYEQYF.

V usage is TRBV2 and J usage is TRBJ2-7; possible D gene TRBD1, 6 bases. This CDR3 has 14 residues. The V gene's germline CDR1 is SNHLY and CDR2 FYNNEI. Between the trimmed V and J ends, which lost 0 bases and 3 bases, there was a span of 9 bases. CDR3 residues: CASSEAPGDYEQYF. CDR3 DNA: TGTGCCAGCAGTGAAGCCCCAGGGGACTACGAGCAGTACTTC. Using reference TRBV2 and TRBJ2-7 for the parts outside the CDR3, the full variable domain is EPEVTQTPSHQVTQMGQEVILRCVPISNHLYFYWYRQILGQKVEFLVSFYNNEISEKSEIFDDQFSVERPDGSNFTLKIRSTKLEDSAMYFCASSEAPGDYEQYFGPGTRLTVT.